A selection of T cell receptor beta chains follows, all from one sample in a study of T cell responses to AZD1222 COVID-19 vaccine. The protocol was immunoSEQ multiplex PCR, while the TCRdb copy is restricted to in-frame clones and leaves out a portion. The sample lists about 79,000 clones; 75% to 85% were seen once. This specimen was peripheral blood, taken on day 0 of AZD1222 vaccination. The origin of the receptors is an adult in good health. Each CDR3 is given with its conserved first and last residue. The D gene is left open where the match is weak. Not all rows give a size; the values are once, few, many and, for expanded clones, a class.

>few|.|TRBJ1-2|TRBV29-1
TGCAGCGTTGAATCCAGGCTCTATGGCTACACCTTC
CSVESRLYGYTF
>.|.|TRBJ1-4|TRBV6-5
TGTGCCACCTCCTCACCGGGACACAATGAAAAACTGTTTTTT
CATSSPGHNEKLFF
>.|.|TRBJ2-7|TRBV2
TGTGCCAGCTCCAGGTCCTACGAGCAGTACTTC
CASSRSYEQYF
>few|TRBD1|TRBJ1-4|TRBV19
TGTGCCAGTAGTCAAGCCGGGACAGGGAGTAATGAAAAACTGTTTTTT
CASSQAGTGSNEKLFF
>.|TRBD1|TRBJ2-7|TRBV12-3/TRBV12-4
TGTGCCAGCAGAGGGGACAGCTACGAGCAGTACTTC
CASRGDSYEQYF
>.|TRBD2|TRBJ2-7|TRBV10-2
TGCGCCAGCAGTGAGGCACTAGCGGGAACCTACGAGCAGTACTTC
CASSEALAGTYEQYF
>.|.|TRBJ1-5|TRBV6-5
TGTGCCAGCAGTTACAGGGAGAGCAGCAATCAGCCCCAGCATTTT
CASSYRESSNQPQHF
>once|.|TRBJ1-4|TRBV5-1
TGCGCCAGCAGCTCGGGCGGGCAGGAAAAACTGTTTTTT
CASSSGGQEKLFF
>.|.|TRBJ1-2|TRBV12-3/TRBV12-4
TGTGCCAGCAGTTCATCCAGTAGGGGCTACACCTTC
CASSSSSRGYTF
>.|TRBD1|TRBJ1-6|TRBV19
TGTGCCACCTCCGGGACAGGGAGGTCACCCCTCCACTTT
CATSGTGRSPLHF
>.|TRBD2|TRBJ2-1|TRBV7-2
TGTGCCGGGAGCCCCGGGACTAGCGGCTACAATGAGCAGTTCTTC
CAGSPGTSGYNEQFF
>few|.|TRBJ2-4|TRBV5-6
TGTGCCAGCAGCTTGGGTCCAGGGGAGTACTTC
CASSLGPGEYF
>.|.|TRBJ1-3|TRBV18
TGTGCCAGCTCCCTTGGGACGTCCGGAAACACCATATATTTT
CASSLGTSGNTIYF
>.|.|TRBJ2-5|TRBV29-1
TGCAGCGCCACGACGGGGCCTGAGTACTTC
CSATTGPEYF
>few|.|TRBJ2-2|TRBV19
TGTGCCAGTACTTTGGGGGTAACAACCGGGGAGCTGTTTTTT
CASTLGVTTGELFF
>medium-sized|TRBD1|TRBJ2-1|TRBV11-2
TGTGCCAGCAGCTTAGAGGGACAGGGGGCGAGGTTGAATGAGCAGTTCTTC
CASSLEGQGARLNEQFF
>.|.|TRBJ1-1|TRBV30
TGTGCCTGGACTTTAGGACCCGGGAACACTGAAGCTTTCTTT
CAWTLGPGNTEAFF
>.|.|TRBJ1-2|TRBV5-1
TGCGCCAGCAGCTTGCCCCCCGGGGGATCCTATGGCTACACCTTC
CASSLPPGGSYGYTF
>.|TRBD2|TRBJ2-1|TRBV2
TGTGCCAGCAAGCGGGGGTCCAATGAGCAGTTCTTC
CASKRGSNEQFF
>.|TRBD2|TRBJ2-1|TRBV29-1
TGCAGCGTTGAAGAACGGTCTAGCGGAATCTACAATGAGCAGTTCTTC
CSVEERSSGIYNEQFF
>.|.|TRBJ2-2|TRBV15
TGTGCCACCAGCAGTCCGTCGGGGAGTTTGACCGGGGAGCTGTTTTTT
CATSSPSGSLTGELFF
>.|.|TRBJ1-4|TRBV5-1
TGCGCCAGCAAGGTGGGACGCGCCGAAAAACTGTTTTTT
CASKVGRAEKLFF
>.|TRBD1|TRBJ1-4|TRBV18
TGTGCCAGCTCACCCCTGGGACAGGGAAGTGAAAAACTGTTTTTT
CASSPLGQGSEKLFF
>.|.|TRBJ2-1|TRBV10-1
TGCGCCAGCAGTGAAGAGGTCAACACCAATGAGCAGTTCTTC
CASSEEVNTNEQFF
>.|.|TRBJ2-3|TRBV10-2
TGCGCCAGCAAGCGGCCATCGGGCACAGATACGCAGTATTTT
CASKRPSGTDTQYF
>.|TRBD2|TRBJ2-3|TRBV6-5
TGTGCCAGCAGTTACTCCGGGACTAGCGCAGATACGCAGTATTTT
CASSYSGTSADTQYF
>.|.|TRBJ2-3|TRBV6-1
TGTGCCAGCAGTGACGAGGGAGTTACGCAGTATTTT
CASSDEGVTQYF
>.|TRBD1|TRBJ1-1|TRBV25-1
TGTGCCAGCAGTCCAACTGACAGGGGAGATACTGAAGCTTTCTTT
CASSPTDRGDTEAFF
>.|.|TRBJ2-2|TRBV6-5
TGTGCCACCCGATGGCGAATCGACACCGGGGAGCTGTTTTTT
CATRWRIDTGELFF